This T cell receptor (beta chain) was sequenced for a study of cytomegalovirus exposure and HLA in healthy donors. The donors formed part of the roughly 110-subject validation cohort, distinct from the roughly 730-subject first cohort. This CDR3 is 14 amino acids long. Germline V CDR1 and CDR2: SQVTM, ANQGSEA. V was cut by 3 bases and J by 4 bases, with 15 bases left in between. This clone was observed a single time. The table came from immunoSEQ multiplex PCR; TCRdb's copy has only in-frame clones and leaves some out. The sample lists a few hundred thousand clones, about 90% occurring once. This chain connects TRBV29-1 to TRBJ1-1; TRBD1 is a possible D gene (6 bases). This TCR was recovered from a man in his late teens or twenties in good health and CMV-seropositive. The sample consisted of PBMCs. The CDR3 region has the DNA TGCAGCGTTGAGGGCAGGGGTTTAAGCACTGAAGCTTTCTTT. It yields the protein CSVEGRGLSTEAFF.